Listed below are T cell receptor beta chains from one sample, sequenced in a study of blood T cell repertoires in COVID-19. Data came from immunoSEQ multiplex PCR; TCRdb stores just in-frame clones and leaves some out. This sample has roughly 250,000 clones, with roughly 84% found just once. The sample taken for sequencing was peripheral blood. All receptors come from a woman in her thirties or forties who had recovered from COVID-19. Each CDR3 is given with its conserved first and last residue. A D gene is named only where the DNA matches it firmly. Not every row has a clone size; where given, it reads once, few, many or a size class.

V	J	length	D	size	DNA	CDR3
TRBV6-5	TRBJ2-7	15	NA	NA	TGTGCCAGCAGTCCGCGGAGAGCCATTATATACGAGCAGTACTTC	CASSPRRAIIYEQYF
TRBV6-5	TRBJ2-5	12	TRBD2	NA	TGTGCCAGCAGTTGGGAGGGGGAGACCCAGTACTTC	CASSWEGETQYF
TRBV28	TRBJ2-5	17	NA	NA	TGTGCCAGCAGTCTACAAGCAAGGGGTTTAGGGCAAGAGACCCAGTACTTC	CASSLQARGLGQETQYF
TRBV6-5	TRBJ1-5	14	TRBD1	NA	TGTGCCAGCAGTTCGGGACAGGGCAATCAGCCCCAGCATTTT	CASSSGQGNQPQHF
TRBV12-3/TRBV12-4	TRBJ1-1	13	NA	NA	TGTGCCAGCAGCAAACAGCAAAACACTGAAGCTTTCTTT	CASSKQQNTEAFF
TRBV4-1	TRBJ2-1	15	TRBD2	NA	TGCGCCAGCAGCGCAGGACTAGCGGGGTTTGGTGAGCAGTTCTTC	CASSAGLAGFGEQFF
TRBV10-3	TRBJ1-6	15	NA	NA	TGTGCCTCCAACGAGGGAGTAATACAAAATTCACCCCTCCACTTT	CASNEGVIQNSPLHF
TRBV2	TRBJ2-5	14	TRBD2	NA	TGTGCCAGCAGTGAAGGAGCGGGGGGGCGGACCCAGTACTTC	CASSEGAGGRTQYF
TRBV5-1	TRBJ2-5	16	TRBD2	few	TGCGCCAGCAGCTCCGGTGGGAGGGGCGCGGGAGAGACCCAGTACTTC	CASSSGGRGAGETQYF
TRBV6-1	TRBJ1-2	15	TRBD1	NA	TGTGCCAGCAGTGAAGGGGACAGGGGGAACTATGGCTACACCTTC	CASSEGDRGNYGYTF
TRBV5-1	TRBJ1-2	14	NA	NA	TGCGCCAGCAGCTTGACTCAGGGGAACTATGGCTACACCTTC	CASSLTQGNYGYTF
TRBV5-8	TRBJ1-4	14	NA	few	TGTGCCAGCAGCGGGGGGTCCGCTAATGAAAAACTGTTTTTT	CASSGGSANEKLFF
TRBV6-2/TRBV6-3	TRBJ2-7	16	TRBD1	few	TGTGCCAGCAGTTACTTTGGGACAGGGGGCGCCTACGAGCAGTACTTC	CASSYFGTGGAYEQYF
TRBV6-5	TRBJ1-1	15	NA	NA	NA	CASSSSTVGNTEAFF
TRBV7-2	TRBJ2-3	16	NA	once	TGTGCCAGCAGCTTAGAAACAGGCAGAGGCACAGTTACGCAGTATTTT	CASSLETGRGTVTQYF
TRBV6-2/TRBV6-3	TRBJ1-3	17	TRBD1	once	TGTGCCAGCAGTGACTTCAGGACAGGACCTTCTGGAAACACCATATATTTT	CASSDFRTGPSGNTIYF
TRBV7-9	TRBJ1-3	16	NA	NA	TGTGCCAGCAGCTTAGTAGGGGGAAGCTCTGGAAACACCATATATTTT	CASSLVGGSSGNTIYF
TRBV24-1	TRBJ1-2	14	TRBD1	NA	TGTGCCACCAGTGACCCGCCCAGGGGGGAAGGCTACACCTTC	CATSDPPRGEGYTF
TRBV18	TRBJ2-2	17	TRBD1	NA	TGTGCCAGCTCACTACAATCGCAGGGGGAGAGGACCGGGGAGCTGTTTTTT	CASSLQSQGERTGELFF
TRBV7-3	TRBJ2-3	17	TRBD2	NA	TGTGCCAGCAGCGTAAACCCGGGACTAGCGAACACAGATACGCAGTATTTT	CASSVNPGLANTDTQYF
TRBV9	TRBJ2-2	18	TRBD2	NA	TGTGCCAGCAGCGTAGGTTTTAGCGGGGGGCCGGGGACCGGGGAGCTGTTTTTT	CASSVGFSGGPGTGELFF
TRBV7-9	TRBJ2-1	16	NA	NA	TGTGCCAGCAGCCGCCCCCTTGGGGGGAGCGTCGATGAGCAGTTCTTC	CASSRPLGGSVDEQFF
TRBV30	TRBJ1-6	15	NA	few	TGTGCCTGGAAAATGGGACATCCCCGTACTTCACCCCTCCACTTT	CAWKMGHPRTSPLHF
TRBV28	TRBJ2-4	15	NA	few	TGTGCCAGCAGTTCGATAACAGGGGGGGAAAACATTCAGTACTTC	CASSSITGGENIQYF
TRBV3-1/TRBV3-2	TRBJ1-1	15	NA	few	TGTGCCAGCAGCCAACTCTTGACAAAGAACACTGAAGCTTTCTTT	CASSQLLTKNTEAFF
TRBV28	TRBJ1-1	15	NA	once	TGTGCCAGCAGTTTGAGGCCGGGAACGAACACTGAAGCTTTCTTT	CASSLRPGTNTEAFF
TRBV15	TRBJ2-7	14	TRBD2	NA	TGTGCCACCAGCACAGGGAGGGAGCCCTTCATGTTGTCCTTC	CATSTGREPFMLSF
TRBV5-4	TRBJ1-2	14	NA	NA	TGTGCCAGCAGCTTGGAAGCGGGCCGGTATGGCTACACCTTC	CASSLEAGRYGYTF
TRBV7-9	TRBJ1-4	16	TRBD1	NA	TGTGCCAGCAGCTTAGCAGTTGGACAGGGCAATGAAAAACTGTTTTTT	CASSLAVGQGNEKLFF
TRBV10-3	TRBJ1-2	13	NA	NA	TGTGCCATCAGGGACACCCCTACCTATGGCTACACCTTC	CAIRDTPTYGYTF
TRBV3-1/TRBV3-2	TRBJ2-3	16	TRBD2	NA	TGTGCCAGCAGCGCGCCGGGACTAGCGGGGCTAGATACGCAGTATTTT	CASSAPGLAGLDTQYF
TRBV21-1	TRBJ2-5	17	NA	NA	TGTGCCAGCAGCCCGGGCGAGAGCGGGGGACACCAAGAGACCCAGTACTTC	CASSPGESGGHQETQYF
TRBV24-1	TRBJ2-7	14	TRBD2	NA	TGTGCCACCAGTATAAGCGGGGGGACGGGCGAGCAGTACTTC	CATSISGGTGEQYF
TRBV28	TRBJ1-4	15	TRBD1	NA	TGTGCCAGCAGTTTGATGGGGACAGCTAATGAAAAACTGTTTTTT	CASSLMGTANEKLFF
TRBV4-1	TRBJ1-4	16	NA	NA	TGCGCCAGCAGCCAAGACGCCTGGGGAGGTAATGAAAAACTGTTTTTT	CASSQDAWGGNEKLFF
TRBV27	TRBJ1-2	14	TRBD1	NA	TGTGCCAGCAGTTCCCTCGACAGGGTTGGTGGCTACACCTTC	CASSSLDRVGGYTF